This TCR beta chain came from a study of memory CD4+ T cells and cytomegalovirus serostatus. As for the study in general: This sample comes from healthy Belgian adults, 9 CMV seropositive, 20 to 25 seronegative. Notes on the study in general: Of under 200 reported CMV TCRbeta sequences, roughly 67 were found in memory CD4+ repertoires.

Single viable CD3+CD4+CD8-CD45RO+ cells were sorted as the memory CD4+ T cells. For this clone: As yet, its antigen is unknown.

V was cut by 0 bases and J by 4 bases, with 4 bases left in between. In germline, CDR1 is DFQATT, CDR2 SNEGSKA (reference sequence). The CDR3 sequence is 11 residues long. Per the original data handling: After removing out-of-frame reads, approximately 2 million distinct TCRbeta sequences remained. The table came from immunoSEQ multiplex PCR; TCRdb's copy has only in-frame clones and leaves some out. The DNA was the basis for D and trimming; V, J and clone size are from that table. Of 40,000 to 55,000 clones listed, around 78% are singletons. The gene calls are TRBV20-1 and TRBJ2-7, with D uncertain. Sequencing was performed on memory CD4+ T cells from blood. This receptor was obtained from an adult in good health and CMV-seronegative. The CDR3, as DNA: TGCAGTGCTAGAGATCAATACGAGCAGTACTTC. This sequence encodes CSARDQYEQYF.